This note documents a single TCR beta chain sequence. Its antigen is as yet unknown. The data belong to a study of T cell responses to AZD1222 COVID-19 vaccine. Study as a whole: Pooling of second doses given at about 4 or about 12 weeks was done.

General study findings and limits: Baseline testing showed seropositivity in only a handful of AZD1222 recipients. Repertoire samples came only from after the peak T cell response. Donors skewed white British and female; clonal diversity was possibly underestimated.

TCRdb's table, derived via immunoSEQ multiplex PCR, lists solely in-frame clones and lacks some. The sample includes roughly 100,000 clones, 85% to 90% of them seen just once. V dropped 5 bases and J dropped 3 bases, with 13 bases sitting between them. The CDR3 runs to 14 residues. The germline V gene encodes CDR1 MDHEN and CDR2 SYDVKM. This clonotype was sampled from an adult in good health. V gene TRBV28 combines with J gene TRBJ1-1; the D gene is possibly TRBD1 (5 bases). Specimen: peripheral blood, collected on day 0 of AZD1222 vaccination. The CDR3 is CASSLQGLYTEAFF. The CDR3 DNA follows: TGTGCCAGCAGTCTCCAGGGTTTATACACTGAAGCTTTCTTT.